A selection of T cell receptor beta chains follows, all from one sample in a study of spatial heterogeneity in lung cancer. TCRdb itself ran the 5' RACE reads through MiXCR, one entry per CDR3 protein. Of roughly 18,000 distinct CDR3 sequences listed, around 9.6% were seen once; the top ten hold around 20%. The sequencing used PBMCs, collected at follow-up. The receptors come from a male donor with early-stage non-small cell lung cancer. CDR3s include the opening cysteine and the closing phenylalanine or tryptophan. A D gene is named only where the DNA matches it firmly. Some rows mark clone size as missing; the rest say once, few, many or name a class of expanded clone.

cdr3_length	v_call	d_call	j_call	clone_size	cdr3_aa	cdr3_nt
16	TRBV11-3	TRBD1	TRBJ2-3	many	CASSHKTGGLTDTQYF	TGTGCCAGCAGCCATAAGACAGGGGGCCTCACAGATACGCAGTATTTT
18	TRBV5-1	TRBD1	TRBJ1-1	medium-sized	CASSLIRGRDLMNTEAFF	TGCGCCAGCAGCCTCATCAGGGGGCGAGATTTAATGAACACTGAAGCTTTCTTT
18	TRBV12-3/TRBV12-4	TRBD2	TRBJ2-1	NA	CASSPLGSGGRSYNEQFF	TGTGCCAGCAGCCCGTTGGGGAGCGGGGGCCGCTCCTACAATGAGCAGTTCTTC
13	TRBV20-1	NA	TRBJ2-4	few	CSAHLTGKNIQYF	TGCAGTGCCCACCTCACCGGCAAAAACATTCAGTACTTC
15	TRBV7-6	TRBD1	TRBJ1-6	NA	CASSSGQGGNSPLHF	TGTGCCAGCAGCTCCGGACAGGGAGGGAATTCACCCCTCCACTTT
13	TRBV7-8	NA	TRBJ1-2	few	CASSFGVNYGYTF	TGTGCCAGCAGCTTTGGGGTGAACTATGGCTACACCTTC
13	TRBV29-1	NA	TRBJ2-7	many	CSVVGHRPYEQYF	TGCAGCGTTGTCGGCCACCGGCCCTACGAGCAGTACTTC
15	TRBV20-1	NA	TRBJ2-1	few	CSARDVGSSYNEQFF	TGCAGTGCTAGAGATGTTGGGAGCTCCTACAATGAGCAGTTCTTC
12	TRBV6-2/TRBV6-3	NA	TRBJ1-5	NA	CASSSLGQPQHF	TGTGCCAGCAGTTCCCTCGGACAGCCCCAGCATTTT
17	TRBV7-2	TRBD2	TRBJ2-3	NA	CASSTRTSGIGADTQYF	TGTGCCAGCAGCACACGGACTAGCGGGATCGGCGCAGATACGCAGTATTTT
13	TRBV20-1	NA	TRBJ1-6	many	CSAPAGVNSPLHF	TGCAGTGCCCCCGCCGGGGTTAATTCACCCCTCCACTTT
19	TRBV27	TRBD1	TRBJ2-6	few	CASSFLGQGPRAGANVLTF	TGTGCCAGCAGTTTCCTGGGACAGGGGCCGCGGGCTGGGGCCAACGTCCTGACTTTC
16	TRBV29-1	NA	TRBJ1-2	NA	CSVETPRGVARGGYTF	TGCAGCGTTGAAACCCCCCGGGGAGTCGCCAGAGGTGGCTACACCTTC
19	TRBV3-1	TRBD1	TRBJ2-5	medium-sized	CASSPDGQESPERQETQYF	TGTGCCAGCAGCCCGGACGGACAGGAGTCACCTGAGAGACAAGAGACCCAGTACTTC
14	TRBV7-6	TRBD1	TRBJ1-1	many	CASSSYRGGTEAFF	TGTGCCAGCAGCTCCTACAGGGGTGGCACTGAAGCTTTCTTT
14	TRBV28	NA	TRBJ2-3	many	CASGSASSPDTQYF	TGTGCCAGCGGAAGTGCCAGCTCCCCCGATACGCAGTATTTT
13	TRBV6-6	NA	TRBJ1-2	many	CASSSTGLYGYTF	TGTGCCAGCAGTTCTACAGGGCTCTATGGCTACACCTTC
14	TRBV28	NA	TRBJ1-4	many	CASSLRGADEKLFF	TGTGCCAGCAGTTTACGGGGGGCCGATGAAAAACTGTTTTTT
16	TRBV3-1	NA	TRBJ1-1	medium-sized	CASSQDLDSLNTEAFF	TGTGCCAGCAGCCAAGACCTAGACAGCCTGAACACTGAAGCTTTCTTT
21	TRBV15	TRBD2	TRBJ2-1	few	CATSDRTSDLPSKSSYNEQFF	TGTGCCACCAGCGACCGGACTAGCGATTTGCCCTCCAAGAGCTCCTACAATGAGCAGTTCTTC
14	TRBV18	NA	TRBJ1-1	many	CASSPRAGYTEAFF	TGTGCCAGCTCACCAAGGGCCGGGTACACTGAAGCTTTCTTT
14	TRBV7-2	NA	TRBJ1-2	many	CASSSRVDNYGYTF	TGTGCCAGCAGCTCCAGGGTGGATAACTATGGCTACACCTTC
13	TRBV3-1	TRBD1	TRBJ1-2	NA	CASSPRQGYGYTF	TGTGCCAGCAGCCCGAGACAGGGTTATGGCTACACCTTC
16	TRBV12-3/TRBV12-4	NA	TRBJ2-1	many	CASSSLSGTSYNEQFF	TGTGCCAGCAGTTCCCTTAGCGGAACTTCCTACAATGAGCAGTTCTTC
14	TRBV20-1	NA	TRBJ2-3	many	CSARAAGARDTQYF	TGCAGTGCTAGAGCGGCGGGGGCAAGAGATACGCAGTATTTT
15	TRBV19	TRBD2	TRBJ2-7	many	CASSNRAGGPEEQYF	TGTGCCAGTAGTAATCGAGCGGGGGGGCCGGAGGAGCAGTACTTC